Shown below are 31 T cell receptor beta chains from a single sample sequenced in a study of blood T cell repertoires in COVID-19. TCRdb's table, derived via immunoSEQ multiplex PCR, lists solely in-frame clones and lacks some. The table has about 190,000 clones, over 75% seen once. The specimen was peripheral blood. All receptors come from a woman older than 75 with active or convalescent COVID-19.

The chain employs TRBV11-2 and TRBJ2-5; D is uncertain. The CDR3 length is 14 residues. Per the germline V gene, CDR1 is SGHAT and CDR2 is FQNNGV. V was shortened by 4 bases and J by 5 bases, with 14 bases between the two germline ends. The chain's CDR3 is CASSSGAVIETQYF. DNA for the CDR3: TGTGCCAGCAGCTCCGGTGCCGTGATTGAGACCCAGTACTTC. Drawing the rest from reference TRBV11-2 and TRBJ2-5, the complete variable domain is EAGVAQSPRYKIIEKRQSVAFWCNPISGHATLYWYQQILGQGPKLLIQFQNNGVVDDSQLPKDRFSAERLKGVDSTLKIQPAKLEDSAVYLCASSSGAVIETQYFGPGTRLLVL.

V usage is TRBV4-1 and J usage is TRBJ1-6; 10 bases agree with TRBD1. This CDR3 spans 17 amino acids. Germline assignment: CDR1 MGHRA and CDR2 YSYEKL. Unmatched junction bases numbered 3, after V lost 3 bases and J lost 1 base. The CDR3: CASSQGQGRSYNSPLHF. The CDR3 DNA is TGCGCCAGCAGCCAGGGACAGGGGAGATCCTATAATTCACCCCTCCACTTT.

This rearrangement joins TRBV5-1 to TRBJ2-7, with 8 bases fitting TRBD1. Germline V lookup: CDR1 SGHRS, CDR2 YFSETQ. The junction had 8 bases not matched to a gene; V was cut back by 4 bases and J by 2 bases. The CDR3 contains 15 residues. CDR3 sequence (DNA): TGCGCCAGCAGCCCCGGGACAGGCATTACCTACGAGCAGTACTTC. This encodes CASSPGTGITYEQYF.

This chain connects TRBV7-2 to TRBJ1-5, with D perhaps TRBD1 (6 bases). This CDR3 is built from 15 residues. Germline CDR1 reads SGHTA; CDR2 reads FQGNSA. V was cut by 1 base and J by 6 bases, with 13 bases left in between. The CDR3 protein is CASSLDRVKGQPQHF. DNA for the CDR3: TGTGCCAGCAGCTTAGACAGGGTGAAAGGTCAGCCCCAGCATTTT.

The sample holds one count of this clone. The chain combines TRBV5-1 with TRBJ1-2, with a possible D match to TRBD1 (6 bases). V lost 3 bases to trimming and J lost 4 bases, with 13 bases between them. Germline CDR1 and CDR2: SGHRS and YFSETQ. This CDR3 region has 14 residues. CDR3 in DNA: TGCGCCAGCAGCTCGCAGGGGCAGGGCTATGGCTACACCTTC. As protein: CASSSQGQGYGYTF.

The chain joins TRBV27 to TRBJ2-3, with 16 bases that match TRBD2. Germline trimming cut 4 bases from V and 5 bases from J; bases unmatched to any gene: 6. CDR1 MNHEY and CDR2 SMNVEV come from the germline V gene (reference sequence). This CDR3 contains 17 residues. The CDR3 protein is CASSWGLAGGSGDTQYF. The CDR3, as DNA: TGTGCCAGCAGTTGGGGACTAGCGGGGGGGAGCGGAGATACGCAGTATTTT.

The CDR3 spells CASSDPSGGVTGELFF. The CDR3, as DNA: TGCGCCAGCAGCGACCCTAGCGGGGGAGTCACCGGGGAGCTGTTTTTT. This chain links TRBV5-1 with TRBJ2-2, with 10 bases that match TRBD2. The CDR3 is 16 amino acids. From germline, CDR1 is SGHRS and CDR2 YFSETQ. With V trimmed by 4 bases and J by 4 bases, 7 bases remained unmatched.

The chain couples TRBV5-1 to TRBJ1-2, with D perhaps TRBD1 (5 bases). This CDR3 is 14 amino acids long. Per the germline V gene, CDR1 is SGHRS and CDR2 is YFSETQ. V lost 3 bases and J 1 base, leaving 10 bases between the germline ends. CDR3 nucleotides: TGCGCCAGCAGCTCCACGGGGGGTAACTATGGCTACACCTTC. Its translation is CASSSTGGNYGYTF. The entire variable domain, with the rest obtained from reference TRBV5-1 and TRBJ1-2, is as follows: KAGVTQTPRYLIKTRGQQVTLSCSPISGHRSVSWYQQTPGQGLQFLFEYFSETQRNKGNFPGRFSGRQFSNSRSEMNVSTLELGDSALYLCASSSTGGNYGYTFGSGTRLTVV.

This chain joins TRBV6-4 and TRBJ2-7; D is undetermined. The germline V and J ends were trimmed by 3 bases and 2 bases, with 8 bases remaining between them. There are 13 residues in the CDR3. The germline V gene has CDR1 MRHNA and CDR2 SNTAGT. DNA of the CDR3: TGTGCCAGCAGTGATGCAGGTACCTACGAGCAGTACTTC. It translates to CASSDAGTYEQYF.

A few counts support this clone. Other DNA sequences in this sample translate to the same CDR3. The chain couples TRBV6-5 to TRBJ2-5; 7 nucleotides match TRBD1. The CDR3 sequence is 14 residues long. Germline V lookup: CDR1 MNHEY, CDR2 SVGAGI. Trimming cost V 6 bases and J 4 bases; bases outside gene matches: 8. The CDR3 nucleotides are TGTGCCAGCAGCCGGAGGACAGGCGGAGAGACCCAGTACTTC. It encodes CASSRRTGGETQYF.

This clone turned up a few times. For the CDR3, the DNA is TGTGCCAGCAGTATCGGGACAGGATATGGCTACACCTTC. It encodes CASSIGTGYGYTF. The rearrangement uses TRBV12-3 or TRBV12-4 and TRBJ1-2; 8 nucleotides match TRBD1. The V gene end was trimmed by 5 bases and the J gene end by 5 bases; junction bases not matched to a gene: 4. The length of the CDR3 is 13 residues.

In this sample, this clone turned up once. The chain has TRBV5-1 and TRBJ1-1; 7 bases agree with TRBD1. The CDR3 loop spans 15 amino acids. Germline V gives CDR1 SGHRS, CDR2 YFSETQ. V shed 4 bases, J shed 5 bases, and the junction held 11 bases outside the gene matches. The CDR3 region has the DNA TGCGCCAGCAGCCGGACAGGAGGGAGTGAGACTGAAGCTTTCTTT. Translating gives CASSRTGGSETEAFF.

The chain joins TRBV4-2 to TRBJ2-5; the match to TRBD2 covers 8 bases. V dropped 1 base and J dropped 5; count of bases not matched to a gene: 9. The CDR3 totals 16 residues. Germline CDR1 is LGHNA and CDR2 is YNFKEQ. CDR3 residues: CASSQATRGGPETQYF. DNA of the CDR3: TGTGCCAGCAGCCAAGCGACACGGGGGGGCCCTGAGACCCAGTACTTC.

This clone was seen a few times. DNA for the CDR3: TGTGCCAGCAGTGGGGGGTCCAACTCCTACAATGAGCAGTTCTTC. Translated: CASSGGSNSYNEQFF. The chain couples TRBV28 to TRBJ2-1; weak D call: TRBD2 (6 bases). CDR3 length: 15 residues. The germline V and J ends were trimmed by 5 bases and 0 bases, with 11 bases remaining between them. Germline V CDR1 and CDR2: MDHEN, SYDVKM.

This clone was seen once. CDR3 sequence (DNA): TGTGCCAGCAGCTTTTTCCTAACGCCCGGGATAAACACAGATACGCAGTATTTT. Encoded protein: CASSFFLTPGINTDTQYF. The V and J genes are TRBV7-9 and TRBJ2-3, with D possibly being TRBD2 (5 bases). From germline, CDR1 is SEHNR and CDR2 FQNEAQ (reference sequence). Trimming pared 3 bases from V and 2 bases from J, leaving 21 bases between. CDR3 size: 18 residues. The full variable domain, with the rest looked up from reference TRBV7-9 and TRBJ2-3, is DTGVSQNPRHKITKRGQNVTFRCDPISEHNRLYWYRQTLGQGPEFLTYFQNEAQLEKSRLLSDRFSAERPKGSFSTLEIQRTEQGDSAMYLCASSFFLTPGINTDTQYFGPGTRLTVL.

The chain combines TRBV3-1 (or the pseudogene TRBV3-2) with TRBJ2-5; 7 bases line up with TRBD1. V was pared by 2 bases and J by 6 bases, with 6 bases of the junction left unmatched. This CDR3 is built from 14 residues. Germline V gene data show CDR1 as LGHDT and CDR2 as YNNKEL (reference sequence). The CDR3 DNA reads TGTGCCAGCAGCCAAAGAGGGACAGTACAGACCCAGTACTTC. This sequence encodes CASSQRGTVQTQYF.

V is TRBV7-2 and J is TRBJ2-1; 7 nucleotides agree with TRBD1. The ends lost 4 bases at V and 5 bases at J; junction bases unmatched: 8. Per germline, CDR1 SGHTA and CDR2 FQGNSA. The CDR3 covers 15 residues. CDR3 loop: CASSSPTGQNNEQFF. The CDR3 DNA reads TGTGCCAGCAGCTCTCCGACAGGGCAGAACAATGAGCAGTTCTTC.

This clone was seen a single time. In DNA form, the CDR3 reads TGTGCCAGCAGGGAAGGGGGCACGGCCAAAAACATTCAGTACTTC. The encoded protein is CASREGGTAKNIQYF. This chain connects TRBV5-4 to TRBJ2-4, with 7 nucleotides matching TRBD1. The germline gives CDR1 SGHNT, CDR2 YYREEE (reference sequence). V shed 5 bases and J 1 base; nucleotides not matched to a gene: 6. CDR3 length: 15 residues. Combining the CDR3 with reference TRBV5-4 and TRBJ2-4 gives the whole variable domain ETGVTQSPTHLIKTRGQQVTLRCSSQSGHNTVSWYQQALGQGPQFIFQYYREEENGRGNFPPRFSGLQFPNYSSELNVNALELDDSALYLCASREGGTAKNIQYFGAGTRLSVL.

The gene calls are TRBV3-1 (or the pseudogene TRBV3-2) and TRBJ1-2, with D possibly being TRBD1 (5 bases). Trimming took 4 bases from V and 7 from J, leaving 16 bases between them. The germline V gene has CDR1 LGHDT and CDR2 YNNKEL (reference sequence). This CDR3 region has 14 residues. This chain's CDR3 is CASSPGGGRGGYTF. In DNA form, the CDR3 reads TGTGCCAGCAGCCCTGGGGGGGGGAGAGGTGGCTACACCTTC.

The CDR3 region has the DNA TGTGCCAGCAGATATAAGACAGGTGACACCTACAATGAGCAGTTCTTC. The encoded protein is CASRYKTGDTYNEQFF. V usage is TRBV27 and J usage is TRBJ2-1, with a tentative D call TRBD1 (6 bases). CDR3 length: 16 amino acids. Trimming left V 6 bases short and J 2 bases short, with 17 bases between. Germline CDR1 reads MNHEY; CDR2 reads SMNVEV (reference sequence).

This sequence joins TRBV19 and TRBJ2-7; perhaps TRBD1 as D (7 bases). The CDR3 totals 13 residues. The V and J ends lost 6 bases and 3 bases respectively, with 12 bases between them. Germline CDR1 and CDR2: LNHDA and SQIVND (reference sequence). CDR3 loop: CASSQGGGYEQYF. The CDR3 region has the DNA TGTGCCAGTAGCCAGGGGGGAGGCTACGAGCAGTACTTC.

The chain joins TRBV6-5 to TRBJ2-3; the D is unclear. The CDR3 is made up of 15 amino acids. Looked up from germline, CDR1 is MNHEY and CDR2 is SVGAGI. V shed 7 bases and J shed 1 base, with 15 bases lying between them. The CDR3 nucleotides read TGTGCCAGCACTAGAGCATCCCCCGGCACAGATACGCAGTATTTT. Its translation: CASTRASPGTDTQYF.

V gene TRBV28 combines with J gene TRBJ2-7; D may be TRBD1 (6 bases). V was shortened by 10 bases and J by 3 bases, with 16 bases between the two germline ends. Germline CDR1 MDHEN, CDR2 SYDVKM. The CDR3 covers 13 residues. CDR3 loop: CATSTGSHYEQYF. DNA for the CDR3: TGTGCCACCTCGACAGGTAGCCACTACGAGCAGTACTTC.

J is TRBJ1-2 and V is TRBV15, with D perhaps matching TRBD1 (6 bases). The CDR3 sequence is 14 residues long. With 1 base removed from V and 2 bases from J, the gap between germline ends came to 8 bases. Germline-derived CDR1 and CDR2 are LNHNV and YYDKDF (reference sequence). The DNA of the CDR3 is TGTGCCACCAGCAGAGGGGGGGGCAACTATGGCTACACCTTC. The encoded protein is CATSRGGGNYGYTF.

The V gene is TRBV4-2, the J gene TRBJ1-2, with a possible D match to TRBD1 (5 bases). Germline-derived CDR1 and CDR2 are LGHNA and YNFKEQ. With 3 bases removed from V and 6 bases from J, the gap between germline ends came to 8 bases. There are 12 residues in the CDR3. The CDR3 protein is CASSQTQDGYTF. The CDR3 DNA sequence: TGTGCCAGCAGCCAGACACAGGATGGCTACACCTTC.

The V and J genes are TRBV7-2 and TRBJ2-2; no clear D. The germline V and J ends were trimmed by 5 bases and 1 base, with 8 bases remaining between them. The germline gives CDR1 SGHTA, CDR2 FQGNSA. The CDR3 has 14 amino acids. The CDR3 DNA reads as TGTGCCAGCAGCCCCACGAGGAACACCGGGGAGCTGTTTTTT. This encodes CASSPTRNTGELFF.

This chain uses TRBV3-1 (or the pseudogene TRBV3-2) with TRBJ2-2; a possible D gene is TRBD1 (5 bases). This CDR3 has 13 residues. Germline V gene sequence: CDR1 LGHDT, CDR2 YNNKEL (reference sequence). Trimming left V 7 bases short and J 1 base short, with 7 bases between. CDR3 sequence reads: CASTGRNTGELFF. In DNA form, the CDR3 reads TGTGCCAGCACAGGGCGGAACACCGGGGAGCTGTTTTTT.

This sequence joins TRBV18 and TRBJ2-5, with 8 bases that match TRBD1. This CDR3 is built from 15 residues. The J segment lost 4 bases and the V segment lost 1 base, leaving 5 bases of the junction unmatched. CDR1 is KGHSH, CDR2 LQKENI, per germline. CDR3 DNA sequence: TGTGCCAGCTCACCACGGTTCGACAGGGGAGAGACCCAGTACTTC. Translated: CASSPRFDRGETQYF.

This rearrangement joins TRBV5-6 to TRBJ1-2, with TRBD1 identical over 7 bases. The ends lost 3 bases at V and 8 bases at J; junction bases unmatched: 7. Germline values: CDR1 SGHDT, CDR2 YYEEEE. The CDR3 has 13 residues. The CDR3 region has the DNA TGTGCCAGCAGCTCCCTAGACAGGGAAGGCTACACCTTC. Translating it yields CASSSLDREGYTF. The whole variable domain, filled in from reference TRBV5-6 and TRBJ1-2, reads DAGVTQSPTHLIKTRGQQVTLRCSPKSGHDTVSWYQQALGQGPQFIFQYYEEEERQRGNFPDRFSGHQFPNYSSELNVNALLLGDSALYLCASSSLDREGYTFGSGTRLTVV.

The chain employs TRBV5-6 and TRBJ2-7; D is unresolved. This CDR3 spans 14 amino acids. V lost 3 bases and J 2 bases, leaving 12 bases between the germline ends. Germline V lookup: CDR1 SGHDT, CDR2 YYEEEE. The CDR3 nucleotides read TGTGCCAGCAGCTCAACGAGGAATGCCTACGAGCAGTACTTC. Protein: CASSSTRNAYEQYF.

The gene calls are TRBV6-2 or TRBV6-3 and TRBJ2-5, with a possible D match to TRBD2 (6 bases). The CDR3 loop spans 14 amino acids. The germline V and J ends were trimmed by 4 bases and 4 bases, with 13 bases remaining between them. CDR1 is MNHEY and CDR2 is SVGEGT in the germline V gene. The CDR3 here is CASSWRGRRETQYF. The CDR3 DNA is TGTGCCAGCAGTTGGAGGGGCCGTCGAGAGACCCAGTACTTC.